This TCR beta chain comes out of a study of a mutant IDH1 vaccine in newly diagnosed glioma. Looking at the study overall: Of treated patients, approximately 62% were men and about 38% women, averaging roughly 40 years. The earlier regimen, radiotherapy, temozolomide, or both, was most often both.

Study findings and constraints: Altogether, around 95% of patients exhibited vaccine-induced immune responses. Pseudoprogression seemed unlinked to shifts in top peripheral T cell clonotypes.

Time point denoted: week 11, during vaccination. Vaccinated patients received 300 ug of mutant IDH1 20-mer peptide per dose, with topical imiquimod. The repertoire was sequenced with immunoSEQ multiplex PCR; TCRdb's copy has only in-frame clones and lacks some. The sample shows fewer than 150,000 clones, 85% to 90% of them seen only once. As for this clone: Its specificity is not known.

Germline CDR1 is SGHRS and CDR2 is YFSETQ. V was pared by 3 bases and J by 3 bases, with 6 bases of the junction left unmatched. The CDR3 has 16 amino acids. This clonotype was obtained from a woman in her forties or fifties with glioma. The chain couples TRBV5-1 to TRBJ2-3; 11 bases match TRBD2. The material was PBMCs, obtained from a glioma patient whose treatment included an IDH1 peptide vaccine. In DNA form, the CDR3 reads TGCGCCAGCAGCTCCTTAGCGGGAGGGCGTACAGATACGCAGTATTTT. The encoded protein is CASSSLAGGRTDTQYF.